The 17 T cell receptor beta chains in this list originate from one sample, sequenced in a study of blood T cell repertoires in COVID-19. Assay: immunoSEQ multiplex PCR; the TCRdb copy retains only in-frame clones and omits some. The repertoire holds some 200,000 clones, with roughly four fifths as singletons. Input material: PBMCs or T cells enriched from blood (not recorded which). The receptors were gathered from a woman aged 50 to 65 who had been exposed to COVID-19.

The V and J genes are TRBV6-5 and TRBJ1-2; 9 bases map to TRBD1. Germline loops: CDR1 MNHEY, CDR2 SVGAGI. This CDR3 has 15 residues. J lost 2 bases, V lost 11 bases, and 12 bases had no gene match. The chain's CDR3 is CASSLTGQGNYGYTF. The CDR3 bases are TGTGCCTCCTCCCTGACAGGACAGGGGAACTATGGCTACACCTTC.

The chain uses TRBV27 and TRBJ1-6, with D possibly TRBD1 on 5 matching bases. The CDR3 covers 16 residues. Germline values: CDR1 MNHEY, CDR2 SMNVEV (reference sequence). With 3 bases removed from V and 8 bases from J, the gap between germline ends came to 17 bases. The CDR3 nucleotides read TGTGCCAGCAGTTTGGCAAGGGGTCTTCGAGATTCACCCCTCCACTTT. Its protein product is CASSLARGLRDSPLHF.

V gene TRBV4-2 combines with J gene TRBJ1-2; TRBD1 aligns across 8 bases. The V gene's germline CDR1 is LGHNA and CDR2 YNFKEQ. The trim removed 4 bases at V and 7 bases at J, leaving 11 bases unmatched. The CDR3 totals 15 residues. CDR3 coding DNA: TGTGCCAGCAGCCTCGGACAGGGAAGTAGGGGTGGCTACACCTTC. Translating gives CASSLGQGSRGGYTF.

The chain employs TRBV10-3 and TRBJ1-1; the D gene is possibly TRBD1 (5 bases). This CDR3 spans 13 amino acids. Germline CDR1 reads ENHRY; CDR2 reads SYGVKD. Trimming cost V 8 bases and J 4 bases, with 14 bases left between them. The CDR3 reads CAISPGTGTEAFF. The DNA of the CDR3 is TGTGCCATCTCACCGGGGACTGGCACTGAAGCTTTCTTT.

This sequence joins TRBV12-5 and TRBJ1-1, with D perhaps matching TRBD1 (5 bases). CDR1 is LGHNT and CDR2 is FRNRAP in the germline V gene. The length of the CDR3 is 16 residues. V shed 2 bases and J shed 3 bases, with 16 bases lying between them. For the CDR3, the DNA is TGTGCTAGTGGTTTGAGCATCGGGGGAGGAGACACTGAAGCTTTCTTT. It specifies CASGLSIGGGDTEAFF.

In this sample, this clone turned up a few times. CDR3 in amino acids: CAWGTGGTGELFF. In DNA form, the CDR3 reads TGTGCCTGGGGGACAGGGGGAACCGGGGAGCTGTTTTTT. The chain combines TRBV30 with TRBJ2-2, with TRBD1 identical over 11 bases. The CDR3 runs 13 residues. V dropped 5 bases and J dropped 5; count of bases not matched to a gene: 1. Germline V gene data show CDR1 as GTSNPN and CDR2 as SVGIG (reference sequence).

The chain recombines TRBV5-4 with TRBJ2-3, with 16 bases matching TRBD2. Germline V CDR1 and CDR2: SGHNT, YYREEE (reference sequence). The CDR3 spans 17 residues. V shed 0 bases and J 6 bases; nucleotides not matched to a gene: 4. CDR3 residues: CASSLEGLAGGQDTQYF. As DNA, the CDR3 is TGTGCCAGCAGCTTGGAGGGACTAGCGGGGGGGCAGGATACGCAGTATTTT. Combining the CDR3 with reference TRBV5-4 and TRBJ2-3 gives the whole variable domain ETGVTQSPTHLIKTRGQQVTLRCSSQSGHNTVSWYQQALGQGPQFIFQYYREEENGRGNFPPRFSGLQFPNYSSELNVNALELDDSALYLCASSLEGLAGGQDTQYFGPGTRLTVL.

The V call is TRBV12-3 or TRBV12-4, the J call TRBJ2-3, with a tentative D call TRBD1 (5 bases). V was clipped by 6 bases and J by 6 bases, with 10 bases between them. The CDR3 sequence is 12 residues long. CDR3 sequence: CASRQGWDTQYF. The CDR3 DNA sequence: TGTGCCAGCAGGCAGGGATGGGATACGCAGTATTTT.

The genes are TRBV7-2 and TRBJ1-2, with TRBD1 as a possible D gene (6 bases). Trimming left V 5 bases short and J 6 bases short, with 19 bases between. This CDR3 is 15 amino acids long. Germline V gene sequence: CDR1 SGHTA, CDR2 FQGNSA. For the CDR3, the DNA is TGTGCCAGCAGCCCCAGCTCCGGGACAAATGATGGCTACACCTTC. Its protein is CASSPSSGTNDGYTF.

The J gene is TRBJ1-2, the V gene TRBV6-5; 8 positions agree with TRBD1. Looked up from germline, CDR1 is MNHEY and CDR2 is SVGAGI. The CDR3 contains 12 residues. Germline trimming cut 8 bases from V and 7 bases from J; bases unmatched to any gene: 6. This CDR3 is CASGRQGLGYTF. CDR3 DNA sequence: TGTGCCAGCGGAAGACAGGGGCTTGGCTACACCTTC.

V and J are TRBV5-6 and TRBJ1-1; D unresolved. CDR3 length: 15 amino acids. V dropped 6 bases and J dropped 0 bases, with 15 bases sitting between them. The germline CDR1 and CDR2 sequences are SGHDT and YYEEEE. The CDR3 protein is CASTSLQPLNTEAFF. In DNA, the CDR3 is TGTGCCAGCACCTCCCTACAGCCTCTGAACACTGAAGCTTTCTTT.

The rearrangement uses TRBV3-1 (or the pseudogene TRBV3-2) and TRBJ1-1; no reliable D call. Between the trimmed V and J ends, which lost 4 bases and 2 bases, there was a span of 11 bases. The germline V gene encodes CDR1 LGHDT and CDR2 YNNKEL (reference sequence). The CDR3 spans 14 residues. CDR3 loop: CASSPDLVNTEAFF. DNA for the CDR3: TGTGCCAGCAGCCCAGATCTAGTTAACACTGAAGCTTTCTTT.

This chain joins TRBV18 and TRBJ1-1; 10 bases align to TRBD1. Germline trimming cut 6 bases from V and 6 bases from J; bases unmatched to any gene: 7. The CDR3 covers 14 residues. The germline CDR1 and CDR2 sequences are KGHSH and LQKENI. CDR3 region: CASSRDRGSAEAFF. As DNA, the CDR3 is TGTGCCAGCTCGCGGGACAGGGGATCAGCTGAAGCTTTCTTT.

This chain links TRBV12-5 with TRBJ2-1, with 12 bases identical to TRBD2. Germline V gene data show CDR1 as LGHNT and CDR2 as FRNRAP. CDR3 length: 14 amino acids. After removal of 7 bases from V and 12 bases from J, the junction contained 10 bases not matched to a gene. In DNA, the CDR3 is TGTGCTAGTGCCCCGCGGGCTAGCGGGGGGGTGCAGTTCTTC. It yields the protein CASAPRASGGVQFF.

The gene calls are TRBV9 and TRBJ1-1; TRBD1 is a possible D gene (5 bases). V was trimmed by 0 bases and J by 4 bases, leaving 10 bases between them. This CDR3 contains 14 residues. Germline-derived CDR1 and CDR2 are SGDLS and YYNGEE. The CDR3, as DNA: TGTGCCAGCAGCGTAGGGGGCGGGGGCACTGAAGCTTTCTTT. Encoded protein: CASSVGGGGTEAFF. Together with reference TRBV9 and TRBJ1-1, the CDR3 gives the full variable domain: DSGVTQTPKHLITATGQRVTLRCSPRSGDLSVYWYQQSLDQGLQFLIQYYNGEERAKGNILERFSAQQFPDLHSELNLSSLELGDSALYFCASSVGGGGTEAFFGQGTRLTVV.

The V gene is TRBV19, the J gene TRBJ2-5, with a weak D call TRBD1 (6 bases). Trimming shortened V by 1 base and J by 4 bases, and 13 bases separated the two germline ends. Germline lookup yields CDR1 LNHDA and CDR2 SQIVND (reference sequence). This CDR3 has 15 residues. CDR3 loop: CASSIAGGSTETQYF. The CDR3 nucleotides read TGTGCCAGTAGTATAGCTGGGGGCAGCACAGAGACCCAGTACTTC. The complete variable domain, with remaining parts taken from reference TRBV19 and TRBJ2-5, reads DGGITQSPKYLFRKEGQNVTLSCEQNLNHDAMYWYRQDPGQGLRLIYYSQIVNDFQKGDIAEGYSVSREKKESFPLTVTSAQKNPTAFYLCASSIAGGSTETQYFGPGTRLLVL.

This clone was seen just once. The chain couples TRBV13 to TRBJ1-2, with D perhaps matching TRBD1 (6 bases). Germline CDR1 PRHDT, CDR2 FYEKMQ (reference sequence). The CDR3 spans 12 residues. Trimming removed 7 bases at V and 5 bases at J, with 11 bases between. The CDR3 is CASTGTGYGYTF. DNA of the CDR3: TGTGCCAGCACCGGAACAGGGTATGGCTACACCTTC.